This TCR beta chain was sequenced in a study of blood T cells in healthy people across ages. A sample-barcoded 5' primer and a J-beta primer mix were used in a second PCR of about 7 to 12 cycles. Every single cDNA molecule received a tag from a template-switch adaptor with 12 random nucleotides. TCRdb re-derived calls from the 5' RACE reads in MiXCR, one entry per CDR3 protein. The sample lists roughly 1,700,000 distinct CDR3 sequences, roughly 28% seen once, with 7% to 9% in the top ten. Germline CDR1 and CDR2: DFQATT and SNEGSKA (reference sequence). Trimming cost V 0 bases and J 4 bases, with 9 bases left between them. The CDR3 loop spans 14 amino acids. Each sample yielded at least 6 million isolated PBMCs.

The sequence came from a woman aged 30 to 39 in good health. Sequenced input: blood. The genes are TRBV20-1 and TRBJ2-2; D gene unclear. The CDR3 nucleotides are TGCAGTGCTAGAGATTCAACGTCCACCGGGGAGCTGTTTTTT. The encoded protein is CSARDSTSTGELFF.